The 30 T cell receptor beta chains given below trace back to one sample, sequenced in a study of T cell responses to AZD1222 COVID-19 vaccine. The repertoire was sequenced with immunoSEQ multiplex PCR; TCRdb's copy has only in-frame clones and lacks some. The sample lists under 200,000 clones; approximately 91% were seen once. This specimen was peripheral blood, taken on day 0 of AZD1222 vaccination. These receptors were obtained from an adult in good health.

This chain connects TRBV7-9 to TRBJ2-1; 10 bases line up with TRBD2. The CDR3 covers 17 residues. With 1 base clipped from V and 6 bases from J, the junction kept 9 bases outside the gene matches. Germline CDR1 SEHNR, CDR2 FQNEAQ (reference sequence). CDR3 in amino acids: CASSLDPRASGGNEQFF. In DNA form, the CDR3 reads TGTGCCAGCAGCTTAGATCCCCGGGCTAGCGGGGGCAATGAGCAGTTCTTC.

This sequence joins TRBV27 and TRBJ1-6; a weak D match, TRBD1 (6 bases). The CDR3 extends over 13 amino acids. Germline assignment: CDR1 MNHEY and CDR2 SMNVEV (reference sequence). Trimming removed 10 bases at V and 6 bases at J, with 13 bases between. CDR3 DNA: TGTGCCATCGGACAGCGTAGTAATTCACCCCTCCACTTT. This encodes CAIGQRSNSPLHF.

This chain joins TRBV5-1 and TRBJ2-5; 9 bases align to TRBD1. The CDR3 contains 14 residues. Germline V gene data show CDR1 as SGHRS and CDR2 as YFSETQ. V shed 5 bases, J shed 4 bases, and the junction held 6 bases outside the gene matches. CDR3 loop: CASRENRGRETQYF. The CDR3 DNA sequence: TGCGCCAGCAGAGAGAACAGGGGGCGAGAGACCCAGTACTTC.

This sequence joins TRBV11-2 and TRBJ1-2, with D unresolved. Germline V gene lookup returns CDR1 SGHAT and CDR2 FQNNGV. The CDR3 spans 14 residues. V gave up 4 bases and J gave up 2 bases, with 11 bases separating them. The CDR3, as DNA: TGTGCCAGCAGCTCCCTGGAAAGGAACTATGGCTACACCTTC. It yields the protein CASSSLERNYGYTF.

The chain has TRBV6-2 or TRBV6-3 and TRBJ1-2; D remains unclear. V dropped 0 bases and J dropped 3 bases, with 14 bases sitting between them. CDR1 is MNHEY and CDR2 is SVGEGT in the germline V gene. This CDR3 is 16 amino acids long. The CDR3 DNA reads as TGTGCCAGCAGTTACTCACCCGTACTGCGGGACTATGGCTACACCTTC. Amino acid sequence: CASSYSPVLRDYGYTF.

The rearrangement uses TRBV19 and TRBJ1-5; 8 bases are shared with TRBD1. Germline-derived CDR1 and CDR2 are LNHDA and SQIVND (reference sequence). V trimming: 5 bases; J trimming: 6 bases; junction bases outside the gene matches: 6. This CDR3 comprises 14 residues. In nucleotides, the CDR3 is TGTGCCAGTAGTCCCGGACAGGGACTTCAGCCCCAGCATTTT. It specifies CASSPGQGLQPQHF.

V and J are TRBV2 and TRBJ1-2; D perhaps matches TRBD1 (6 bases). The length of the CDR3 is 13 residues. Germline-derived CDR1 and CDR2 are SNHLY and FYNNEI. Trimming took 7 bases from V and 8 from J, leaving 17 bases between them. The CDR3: CASTKMGAGGYTF. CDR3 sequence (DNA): TGTGCCAGCACAAAGATGGGGGCAGGAGGCTACACCTTC.

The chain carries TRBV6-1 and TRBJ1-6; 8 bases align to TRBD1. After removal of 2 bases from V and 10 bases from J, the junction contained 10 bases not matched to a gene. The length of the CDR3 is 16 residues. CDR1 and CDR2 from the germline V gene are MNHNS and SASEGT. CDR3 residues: CASSEFPTGATSPLHF. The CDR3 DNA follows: TGTGCCAGCAGTGAATTCCCGACAGGGGCCACCTCACCCCTCCACTTT.

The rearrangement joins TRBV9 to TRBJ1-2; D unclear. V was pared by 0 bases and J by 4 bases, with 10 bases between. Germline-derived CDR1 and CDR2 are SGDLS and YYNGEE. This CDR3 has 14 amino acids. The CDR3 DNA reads TGTGCCAGCAGCGTAGAGGCAGCTAGCTATGGCTACACCTTC. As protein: CASSVEAASYGYTF.

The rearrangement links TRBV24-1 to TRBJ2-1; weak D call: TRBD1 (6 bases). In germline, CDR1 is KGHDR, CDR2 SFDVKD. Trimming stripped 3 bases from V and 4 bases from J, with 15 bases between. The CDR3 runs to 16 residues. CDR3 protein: CATSDDTGSLYNEQFF. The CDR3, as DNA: TGTGCCACCAGTGATGATACAGGGTCCCTTTACAATGAGCAGTTCTTC.

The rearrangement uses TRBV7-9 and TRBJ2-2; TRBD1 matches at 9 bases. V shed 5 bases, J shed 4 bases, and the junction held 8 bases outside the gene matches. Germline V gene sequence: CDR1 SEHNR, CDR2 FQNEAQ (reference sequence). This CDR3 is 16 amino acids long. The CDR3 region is CASSDRGEGATGELFF. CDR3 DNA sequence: TGTGCCAGCAGCGACAGGGGGGAAGGGGCCACCGGGGAGCTGTTTTTT.

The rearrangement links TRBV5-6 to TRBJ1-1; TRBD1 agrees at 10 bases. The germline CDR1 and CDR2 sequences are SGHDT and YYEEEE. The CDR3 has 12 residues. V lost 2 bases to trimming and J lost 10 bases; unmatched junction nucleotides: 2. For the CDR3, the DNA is TGTGCCAGCAGCTTTCGGGACAGGGGAGCTTTCTTT. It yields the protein CASSFRDRGAFF. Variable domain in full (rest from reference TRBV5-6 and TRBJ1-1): DAGVTQSPTHLIKTRGQQVTLRCSPKSGHDTVSWYQQALGQGPQFIFQYYEEEERQRGNFPDRFSGHQFPNYSSELNVNALLLGDSALYLCASSFRDRGAFFGQGTRLTVV.

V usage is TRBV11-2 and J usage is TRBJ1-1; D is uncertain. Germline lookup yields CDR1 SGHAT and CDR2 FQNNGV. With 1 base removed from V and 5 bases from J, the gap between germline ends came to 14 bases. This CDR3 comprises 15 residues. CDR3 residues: CASSLVVGGRTEAFF. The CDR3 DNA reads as TGTGCCAGCAGCTTAGTGGTGGGAGGGAGAACTGAAGCTTTCTTT.

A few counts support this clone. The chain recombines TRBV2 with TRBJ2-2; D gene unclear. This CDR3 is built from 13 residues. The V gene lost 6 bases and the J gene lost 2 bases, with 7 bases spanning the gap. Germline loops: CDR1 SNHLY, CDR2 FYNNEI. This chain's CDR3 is CASRGVNTGELFF. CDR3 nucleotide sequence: TGTGCCAGCAGAGGAGTAAACACCGGGGAGCTGTTTTTT.

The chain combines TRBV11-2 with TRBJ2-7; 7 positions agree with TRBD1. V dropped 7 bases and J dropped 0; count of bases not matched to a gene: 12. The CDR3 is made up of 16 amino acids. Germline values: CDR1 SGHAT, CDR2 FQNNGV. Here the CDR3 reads CASTDPGGTASYEQYF. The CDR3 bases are TGTGCCAGCACCGATCCAGGTGGGACAGCCTCCTACGAGCAGTACTTC.

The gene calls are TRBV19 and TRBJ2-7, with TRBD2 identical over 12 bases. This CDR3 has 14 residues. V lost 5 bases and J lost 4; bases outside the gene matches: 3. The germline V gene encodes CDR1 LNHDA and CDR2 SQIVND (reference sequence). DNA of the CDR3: TGTGCCAGTAGTCCCGGGACTAGCGGGTACGAGCAGTACTTC. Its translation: CASSPGTSGYEQYF.

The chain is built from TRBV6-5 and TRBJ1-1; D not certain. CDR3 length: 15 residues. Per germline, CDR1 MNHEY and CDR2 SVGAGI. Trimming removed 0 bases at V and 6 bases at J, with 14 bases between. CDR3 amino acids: CASSYSGSNTAEAFF. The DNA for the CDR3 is TGTGCCAGCAGTTACTCGGGATCTAACACCGCTGAAGCTTTCTTT.

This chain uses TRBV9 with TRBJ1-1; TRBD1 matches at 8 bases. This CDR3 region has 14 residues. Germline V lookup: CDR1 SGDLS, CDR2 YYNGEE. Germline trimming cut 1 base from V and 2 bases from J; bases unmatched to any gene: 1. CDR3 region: CASSVTGGNTEAFF. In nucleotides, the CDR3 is TGTGCCAGCAGCGTAACAGGGGGAAACACTGAAGCTTTCTTT.

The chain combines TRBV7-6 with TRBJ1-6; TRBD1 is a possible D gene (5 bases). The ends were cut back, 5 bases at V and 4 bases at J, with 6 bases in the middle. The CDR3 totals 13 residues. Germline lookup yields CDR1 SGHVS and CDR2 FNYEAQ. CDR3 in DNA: TGTGCCAGCAGCCCAGGGTATAATTCACCCCTCCACTTT. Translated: CASSPGYNSPLHF.

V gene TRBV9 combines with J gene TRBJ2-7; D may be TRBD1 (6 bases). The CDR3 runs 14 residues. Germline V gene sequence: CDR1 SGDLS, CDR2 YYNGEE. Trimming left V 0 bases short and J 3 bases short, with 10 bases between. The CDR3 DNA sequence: TGTGCCAGCAGCGTAGCTGGGGGCGACTACGAGCAGTACTTC. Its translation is CASSVAGGDYEQYF. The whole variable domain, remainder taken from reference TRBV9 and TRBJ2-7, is DSGVTQTPKHLITATGQRVTLRCSPRSGDLSVYWYQQSLDQGLQFLIQYYNGEERAKGNILERFSAQQFPDLHSELNLSSLELGDSALYFCASSVAGGDYEQYFGPGTRLTVT.

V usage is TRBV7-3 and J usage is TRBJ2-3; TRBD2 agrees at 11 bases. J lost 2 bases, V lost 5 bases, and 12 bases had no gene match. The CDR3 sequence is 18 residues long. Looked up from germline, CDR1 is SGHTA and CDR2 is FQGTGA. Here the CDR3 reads CASSPTLLSGGATDTQYF. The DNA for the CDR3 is TGTGCCAGCAGCCCGACCCTCCTTAGCGGGGGGGCCACAGATACGCAGTATTTT. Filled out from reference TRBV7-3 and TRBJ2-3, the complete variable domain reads GAGVSQTPSNKVTEKGKYVELRCDPISGHTALYWYRQSLGQGPEFLIYFQGTGAADDSGLPNDRFFAVRPEGSVSTLKIQRTERGDSAVYLCASSPTLLSGGATDTQYFGPGTRLTVL.

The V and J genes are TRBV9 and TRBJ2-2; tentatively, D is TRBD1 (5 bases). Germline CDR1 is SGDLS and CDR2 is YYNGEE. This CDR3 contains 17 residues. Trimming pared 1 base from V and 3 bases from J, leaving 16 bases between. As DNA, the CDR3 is TGTGCCAGCAGCGTATTTATGGACACTACATACACCGGGGAGCTGTTTTTT. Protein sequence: CASSVFMDTTYTGELFF.

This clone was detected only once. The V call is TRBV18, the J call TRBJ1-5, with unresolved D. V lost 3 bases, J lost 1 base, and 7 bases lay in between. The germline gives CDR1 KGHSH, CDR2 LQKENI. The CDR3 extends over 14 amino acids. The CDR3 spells CASSPARSNQPQHF. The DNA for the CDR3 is TGTGCCAGCTCACCGGCAAGGAGCAATCAGCCCCAGCATTTT.

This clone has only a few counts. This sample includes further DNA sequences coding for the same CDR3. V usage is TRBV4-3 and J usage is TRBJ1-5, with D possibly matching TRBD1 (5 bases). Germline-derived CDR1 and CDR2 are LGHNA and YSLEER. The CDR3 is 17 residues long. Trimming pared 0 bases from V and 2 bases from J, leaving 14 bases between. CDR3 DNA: TGCGCCAGCAGCCAAGATCCCCCAGGGTCGGGCAATCAGCCCCAGCATTTT. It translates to CASSQDPPGSGNQPQHF.

CDR3 loop: CASSSQGTQGNTIYF. In nucleotides, the CDR3 is TGTGCCAGCAGTTCTCAGGGTACCCAGGGAAACACCATATATTTT. The rearrangement uses TRBV28 and TRBJ1-3, with D perhaps matching TRBD1 (5 bases). The germline V and J ends were trimmed by 4 bases and 4 bases, with 14 bases remaining between them. CDR3 length: 15 amino acids. CDR1 is MDHEN, CDR2 SYDVKM, per germline.

CDR3 sequence reads: CASTIDRARDGYTF. CDR3 nucleotide sequence: TGTGCCAGTACCATCGACCGAGCCAGGGATGGCTACACCTTC. V is TRBV19 and J is TRBJ1-2; D perhaps matches TRBD1 (5 bases). V shed 7 bases and J shed 6 bases, with 18 bases lying between them. The CDR3 contains 14 residues. Germline V CDR1 and CDR2: LNHDA, SQIVND (reference sequence).

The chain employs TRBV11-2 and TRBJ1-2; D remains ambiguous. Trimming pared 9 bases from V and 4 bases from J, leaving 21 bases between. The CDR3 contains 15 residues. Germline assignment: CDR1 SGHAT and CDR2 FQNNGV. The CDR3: CASQPPFSGTYGYTF. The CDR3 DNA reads TGTGCCAGTCAGCCCCCCTTTTCGGGAACCTATGGCTACACCTTC.

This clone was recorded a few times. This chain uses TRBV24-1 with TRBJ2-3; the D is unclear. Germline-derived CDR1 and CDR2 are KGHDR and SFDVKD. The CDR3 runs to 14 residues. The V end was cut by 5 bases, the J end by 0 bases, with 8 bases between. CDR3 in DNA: TGTGCCACCAGTGCCATTGGGAGCACAGATACGCAGTATTTT. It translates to CATSAIGSTDTQYF.

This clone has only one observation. In nucleotides, the CDR3 is TGTGCCAGCAGCCGAGGGACTAGCGGGAGGGTAGCCAAAAACATTCAGTACTTC. Amino acid sequence: CASSRGTSGRVAKNIQYF. The J gene is TRBJ2-4, the V gene TRBV28, with TRBD2 matching 16 bases. This CDR3 contains 18 residues. J gave up 0 bases and V 6 bases, and 5 bases lay outside the gene matches. Germline V lookup: CDR1 MDHEN, CDR2 SYDVKM.

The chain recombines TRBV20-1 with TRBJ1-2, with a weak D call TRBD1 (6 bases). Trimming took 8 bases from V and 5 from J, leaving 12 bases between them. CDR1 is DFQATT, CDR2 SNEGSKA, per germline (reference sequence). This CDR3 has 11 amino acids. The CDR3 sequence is CSQFGQYGYTF. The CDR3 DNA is TGCAGTCAGTTCGGACAGTATGGCTACACCTTC.